The entry below describes one T cell receptor (beta chain). The antigen is not known. The germline V gene has CDR1 SGDLS and CDR2 YYNGEE. Trimming left V 3 bases short and J 6 bases short, with 10 bases between. This CDR3 comprises 13 residues. The data were obtained in a study of shared clonotypes between healthy human individuals. The protocol was immunoSEQ multiplex PCR, while the TCRdb copy is restricted to in-frame clones and leaves out a portion. The table lists over a million clones, around three quarters of them singletons, with approximately 0.56% in the top ten. Findings and caveats of the study: Larger estimated richness was generally recorded for naive subsets relative to memory subsets.

The chain combines TRBV9 with TRBJ1-5; D uncertain. The sequence was collected from a man between 18 and 35 years old in good health. Some clones in this sample may be carry-over from other donors' samples. Sample: memory CD4+ T cells from PBMCs. Subset meaning: CD45RA-negative fraction. This chain's CDR3 is CASSAHLGQPQHF. The CDR3, as DNA: TGTGCCAGCAGCGCCCACCTCGGTCAGCCCCAGCATTTT.